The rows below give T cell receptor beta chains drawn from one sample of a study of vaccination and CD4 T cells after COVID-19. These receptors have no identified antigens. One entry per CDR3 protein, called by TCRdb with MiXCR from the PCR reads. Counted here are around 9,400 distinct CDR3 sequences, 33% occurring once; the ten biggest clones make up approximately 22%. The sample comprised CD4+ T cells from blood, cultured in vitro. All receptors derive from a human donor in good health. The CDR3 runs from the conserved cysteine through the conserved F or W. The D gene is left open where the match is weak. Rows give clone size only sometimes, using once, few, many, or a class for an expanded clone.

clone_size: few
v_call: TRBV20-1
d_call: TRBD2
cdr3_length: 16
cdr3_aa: CSARGISGKSPNEQYF

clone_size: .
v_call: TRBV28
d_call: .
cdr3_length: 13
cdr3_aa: CASSFANTDTQYF

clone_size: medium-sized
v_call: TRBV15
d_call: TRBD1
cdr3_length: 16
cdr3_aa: CATSTLDRGYNSPLHF

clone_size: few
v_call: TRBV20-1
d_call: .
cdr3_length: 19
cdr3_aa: CSARSLKTGPSGNTGELFF

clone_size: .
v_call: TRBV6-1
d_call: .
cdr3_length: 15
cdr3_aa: CASSEARSANYGYTF

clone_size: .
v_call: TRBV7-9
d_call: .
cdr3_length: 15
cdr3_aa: CASSQHGVVGNEQFF

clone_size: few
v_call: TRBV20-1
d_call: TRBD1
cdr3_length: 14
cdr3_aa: CSAWTGGTGETQYF

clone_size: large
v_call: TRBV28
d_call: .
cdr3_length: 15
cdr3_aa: CASSTGSSGANVLTF

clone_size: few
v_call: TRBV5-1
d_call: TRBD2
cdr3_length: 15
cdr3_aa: CASSYGLAGTDTQYF

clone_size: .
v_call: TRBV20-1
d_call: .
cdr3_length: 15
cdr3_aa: CSARDRGTDSYEQYF

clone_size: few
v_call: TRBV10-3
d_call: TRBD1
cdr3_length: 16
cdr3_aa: CAISESTGGVGETQYF

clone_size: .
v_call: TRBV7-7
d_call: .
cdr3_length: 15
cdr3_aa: CASSLGQATGETQYF

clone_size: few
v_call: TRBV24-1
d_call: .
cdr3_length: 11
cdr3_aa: CATSQTDTQYF